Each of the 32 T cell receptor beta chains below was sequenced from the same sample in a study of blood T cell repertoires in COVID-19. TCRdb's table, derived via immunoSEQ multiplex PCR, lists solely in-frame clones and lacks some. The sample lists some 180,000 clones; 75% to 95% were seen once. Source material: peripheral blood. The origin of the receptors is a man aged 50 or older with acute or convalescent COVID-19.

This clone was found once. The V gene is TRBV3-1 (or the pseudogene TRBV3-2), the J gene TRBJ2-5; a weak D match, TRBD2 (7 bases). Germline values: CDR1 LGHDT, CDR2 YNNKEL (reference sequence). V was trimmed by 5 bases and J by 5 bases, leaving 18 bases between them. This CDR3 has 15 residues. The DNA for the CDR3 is TGTGCCAGCAGCTCCTGGGGGGGGGCTGGCGAGACCCAGTACTTC. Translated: CASSSWGGAGETQYF.

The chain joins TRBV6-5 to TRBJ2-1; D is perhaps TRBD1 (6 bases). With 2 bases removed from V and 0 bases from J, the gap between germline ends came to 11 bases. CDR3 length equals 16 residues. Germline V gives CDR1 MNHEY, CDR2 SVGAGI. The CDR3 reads CASSYTGQPSYNEQFF. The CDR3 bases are TGTGCCAGCAGTTACACGGGACAACCCTCCTACAATGAGCAGTTCTTC.

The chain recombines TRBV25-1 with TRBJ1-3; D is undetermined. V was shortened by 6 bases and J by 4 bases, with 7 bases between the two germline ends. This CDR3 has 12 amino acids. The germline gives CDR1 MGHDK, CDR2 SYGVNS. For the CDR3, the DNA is TGTGCCAGCAGCACTACCGGAAACACCATATATTTT. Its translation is CASSTTGNTIYF.

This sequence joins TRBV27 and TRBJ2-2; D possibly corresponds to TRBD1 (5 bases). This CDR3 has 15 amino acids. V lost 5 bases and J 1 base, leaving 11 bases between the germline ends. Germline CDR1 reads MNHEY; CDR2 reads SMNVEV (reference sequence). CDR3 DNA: TGTGCCAGCAGTCCAAGGACATTGAACACCGGGGAGCTGTTTTTT. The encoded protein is CASSPRTLNTGELFF.

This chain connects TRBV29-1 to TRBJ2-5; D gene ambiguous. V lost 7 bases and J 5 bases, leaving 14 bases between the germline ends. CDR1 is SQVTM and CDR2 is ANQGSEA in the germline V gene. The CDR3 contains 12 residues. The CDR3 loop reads CSAWYYQETQYF. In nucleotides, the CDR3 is TGCAGCGCCTGGTATTATCAGGAGACCCAGTACTTC.

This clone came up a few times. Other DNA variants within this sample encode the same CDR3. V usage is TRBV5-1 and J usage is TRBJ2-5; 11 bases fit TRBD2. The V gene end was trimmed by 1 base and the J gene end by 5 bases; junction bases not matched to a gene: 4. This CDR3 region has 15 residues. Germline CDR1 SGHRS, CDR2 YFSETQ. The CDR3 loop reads CASSLTSGGGETQYF. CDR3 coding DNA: TGCGCCAGCAGCTTGACTAGCGGGGGTGGGGAGACCCAGTACTTC.

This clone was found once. CDR3 amino acids: CASSVGPGGDYGYTF. CDR3 in DNA: TGTGCCAGCAGCGTAGGCCCGGGAGGGGACTATGGCTACACCTTC. The chain has TRBV9 and TRBJ1-2; possible D gene TRBD1, 5 bases. The CDR3 contains 15 residues. Germline lookup yields CDR1 SGDLS and CDR2 YYNGEE. Trimming shortened V by 0 bases and J by 3 bases, and 12 bases separated the two germline ends.

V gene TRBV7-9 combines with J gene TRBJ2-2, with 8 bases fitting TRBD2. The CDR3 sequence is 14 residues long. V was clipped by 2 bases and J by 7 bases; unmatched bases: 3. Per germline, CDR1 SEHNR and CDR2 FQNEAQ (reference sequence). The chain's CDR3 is CASSLKRGFGELFF. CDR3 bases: TGTGCCAGCAGCTTAAAGCGGGGGTTCGGGGAGCTGTTTTTT. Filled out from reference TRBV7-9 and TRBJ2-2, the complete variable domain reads DTGVSQNPRHKITKRGQNVTFRCDPISEHNRLYWYRQTLGQGPEFLTYFQNEAQLEKSRLLSDRFSAERPKGSFSTLEIQRTEQGDSAMYLCASSLKRGFGELFFGEGSRLTVL.

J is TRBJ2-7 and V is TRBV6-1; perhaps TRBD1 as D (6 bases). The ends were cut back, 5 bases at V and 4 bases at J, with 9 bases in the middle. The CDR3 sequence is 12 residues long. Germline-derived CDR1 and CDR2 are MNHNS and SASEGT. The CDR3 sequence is CASSSQGYEQYF. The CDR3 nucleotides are TGTGCCAGCAGTTCACAGGGTTACGAGCAGTACTTC.

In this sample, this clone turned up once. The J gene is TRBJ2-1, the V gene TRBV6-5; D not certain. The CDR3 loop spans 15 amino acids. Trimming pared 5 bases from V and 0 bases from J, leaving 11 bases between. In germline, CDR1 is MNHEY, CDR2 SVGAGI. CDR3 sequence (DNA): TGTGCCAGCAGTCTGGCGGAAAGCTCCTACAATGAGCAGTTCTTC. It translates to CASSLAESSYNEQFF.

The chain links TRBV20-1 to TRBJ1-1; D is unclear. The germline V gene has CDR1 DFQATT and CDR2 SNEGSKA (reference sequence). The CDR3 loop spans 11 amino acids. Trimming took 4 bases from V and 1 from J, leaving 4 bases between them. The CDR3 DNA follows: TGCAGTGCTACTCCGAACACTGAAGCTTTCTTT. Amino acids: CSATPNTEAFF.

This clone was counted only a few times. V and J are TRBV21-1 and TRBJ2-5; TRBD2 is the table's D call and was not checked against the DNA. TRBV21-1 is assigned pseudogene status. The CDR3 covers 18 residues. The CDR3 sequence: CASSKPPLAPAPIQTQYF. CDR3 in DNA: TGTGCCAGCAGCAAGCCCCCACTAGCGCCAGCCCCTATCCAGACCCAGTACTTC.

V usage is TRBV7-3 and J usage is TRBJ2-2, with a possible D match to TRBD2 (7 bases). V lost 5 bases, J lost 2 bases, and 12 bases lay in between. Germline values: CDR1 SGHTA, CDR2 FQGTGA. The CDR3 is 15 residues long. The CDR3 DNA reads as TGTGCCAGCAGCCGCGGGGGCCTAAACACCGGGGAGCTGTTTTTT. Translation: CASSRGGLNTGELFF.

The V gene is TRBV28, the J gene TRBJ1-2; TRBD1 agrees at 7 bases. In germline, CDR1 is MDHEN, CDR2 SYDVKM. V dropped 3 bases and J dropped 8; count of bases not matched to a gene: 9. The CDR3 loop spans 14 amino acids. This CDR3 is CASSFITGVGGYTF. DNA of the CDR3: TGTGCCAGCAGTTTCATCACAGGGGTGGGCGGCTACACCTTC.

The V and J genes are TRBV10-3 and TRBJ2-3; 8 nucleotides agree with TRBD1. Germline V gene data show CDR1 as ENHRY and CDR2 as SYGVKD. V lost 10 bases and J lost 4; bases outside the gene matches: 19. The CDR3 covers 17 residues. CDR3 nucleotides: TGTGCCACCGCACAAAACACCCAGGGGGCAGGATCAGATACGCAGTATTTT. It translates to CATAQNTQGAGSDTQYF.

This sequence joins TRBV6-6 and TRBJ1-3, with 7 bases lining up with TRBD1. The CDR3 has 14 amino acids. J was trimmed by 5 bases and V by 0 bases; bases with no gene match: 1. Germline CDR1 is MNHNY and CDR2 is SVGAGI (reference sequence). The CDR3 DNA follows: TGTGCCAGCAGTTACTCAGGGGGCAGAAACACCATATATTTT. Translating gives CASSYSGGRNTIYF.

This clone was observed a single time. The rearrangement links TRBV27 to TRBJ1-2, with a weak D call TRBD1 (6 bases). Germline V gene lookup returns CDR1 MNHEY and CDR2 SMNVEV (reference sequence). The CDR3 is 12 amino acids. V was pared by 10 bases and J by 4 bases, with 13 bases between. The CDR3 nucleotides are TGTGCCACTTCCAGGGGCGGCTATGGCTACACCTTC. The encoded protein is CATSRGGYGYTF.

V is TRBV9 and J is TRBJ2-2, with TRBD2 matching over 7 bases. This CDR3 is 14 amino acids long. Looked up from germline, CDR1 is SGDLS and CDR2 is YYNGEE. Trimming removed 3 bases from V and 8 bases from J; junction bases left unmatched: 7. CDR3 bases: TGTGCCAGCAGCGCCCTCGGGGAGGGGGGGGAGCTGTTTTTT. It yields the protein CASSALGEGGELFF.

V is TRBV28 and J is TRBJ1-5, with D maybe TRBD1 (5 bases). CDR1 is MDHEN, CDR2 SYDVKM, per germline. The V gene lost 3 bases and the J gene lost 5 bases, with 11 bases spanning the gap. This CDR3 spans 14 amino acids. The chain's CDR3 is CASSFQGWYQPQHF. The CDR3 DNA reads TGTGCCAGCAGTTTTCAGGGCTGGTATCAGCCCCAGCATTTT.

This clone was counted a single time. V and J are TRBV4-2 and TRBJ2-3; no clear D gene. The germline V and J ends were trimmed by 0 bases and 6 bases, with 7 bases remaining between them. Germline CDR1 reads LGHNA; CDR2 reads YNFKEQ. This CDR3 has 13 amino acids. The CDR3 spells CASSQDRPDTQYF. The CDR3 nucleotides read TGTGCCAGCAGCCAAGACAGGCCGGATACGCAGTATTTT.

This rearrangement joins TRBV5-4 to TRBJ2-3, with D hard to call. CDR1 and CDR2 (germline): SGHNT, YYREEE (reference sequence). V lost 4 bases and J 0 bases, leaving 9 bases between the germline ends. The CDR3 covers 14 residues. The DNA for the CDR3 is TGTGCCAGCAGCCCGGGTCCGAGCACAGATACGCAGTATTTT. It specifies CASSPGPSTDTQYF.

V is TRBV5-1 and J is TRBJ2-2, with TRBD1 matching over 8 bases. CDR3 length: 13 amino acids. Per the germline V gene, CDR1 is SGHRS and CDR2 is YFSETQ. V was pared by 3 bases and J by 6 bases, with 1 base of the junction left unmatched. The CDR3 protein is CASSSQGAGELFF. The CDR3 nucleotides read TGCGCCAGCAGCTCACAGGGGGCCGGGGAGCTGTTTTTT. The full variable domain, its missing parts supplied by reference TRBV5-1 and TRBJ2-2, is KAGVTQTPRYLIKTRGQQVTLSCSPISGHRSVSWYQQTPGQGLQFLFEYFSETQRNKGNFPGRFSGRQFSNSRSEMNVSTLELGDSALYLCASSSQGAGELFFGEGSRLTVL.

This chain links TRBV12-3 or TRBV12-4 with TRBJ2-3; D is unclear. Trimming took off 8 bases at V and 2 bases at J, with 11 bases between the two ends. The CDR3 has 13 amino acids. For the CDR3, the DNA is TGTGCCAGCTTAAAAAGAGACACAGATACGCAGTATTTT. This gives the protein CASLKRDTDTQYF.

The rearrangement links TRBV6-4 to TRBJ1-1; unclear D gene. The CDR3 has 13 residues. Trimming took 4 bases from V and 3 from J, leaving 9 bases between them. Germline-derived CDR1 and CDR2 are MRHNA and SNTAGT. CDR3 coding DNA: TGTGCCAGCAGTGTCCAGAGGGACACTGAAGCTTTCTTT. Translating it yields CASSVQRDTEAFF.

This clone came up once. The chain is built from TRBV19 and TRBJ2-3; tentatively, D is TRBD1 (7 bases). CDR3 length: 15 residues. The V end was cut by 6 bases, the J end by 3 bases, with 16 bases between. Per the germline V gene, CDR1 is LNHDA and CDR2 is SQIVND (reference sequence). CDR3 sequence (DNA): TGTGCCAGTAGGGATCCAGGGGGGCGGACAGATACGCAGTATTTT. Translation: CASRDPGGRTDTQYF.

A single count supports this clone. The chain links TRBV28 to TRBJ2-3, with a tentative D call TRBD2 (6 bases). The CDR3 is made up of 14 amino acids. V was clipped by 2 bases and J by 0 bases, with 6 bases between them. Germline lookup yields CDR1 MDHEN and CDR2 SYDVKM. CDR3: CASSLSGSTDTQYF. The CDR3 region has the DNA TGTGCCAGCAGTTTAAGCGGGAGCACAGATACGCAGTATTTT.

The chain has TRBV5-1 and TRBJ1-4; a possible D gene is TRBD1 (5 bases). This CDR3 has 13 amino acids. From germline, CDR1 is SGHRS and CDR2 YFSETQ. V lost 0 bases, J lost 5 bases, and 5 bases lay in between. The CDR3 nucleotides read TGCGCCAGCAGCTTGGCAGGGAATGAAAAACTGTTTTTT. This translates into CASSLAGNEKLFF.

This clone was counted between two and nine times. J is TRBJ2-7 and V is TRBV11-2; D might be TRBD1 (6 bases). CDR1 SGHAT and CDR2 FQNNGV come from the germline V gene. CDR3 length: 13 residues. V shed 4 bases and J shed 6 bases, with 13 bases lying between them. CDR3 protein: CASSSRDMSEQYF. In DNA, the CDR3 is TGTGCCAGCAGCTCCCGGGACATGAGCGAGCAGTACTTC.

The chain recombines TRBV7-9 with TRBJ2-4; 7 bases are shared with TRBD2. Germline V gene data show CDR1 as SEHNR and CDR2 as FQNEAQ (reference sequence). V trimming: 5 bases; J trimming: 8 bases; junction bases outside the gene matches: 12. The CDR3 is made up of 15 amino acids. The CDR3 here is CASSQQLGGSDIQYF. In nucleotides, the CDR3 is TGTGCCAGCAGCCAACAGCTGGGAGGGTCGGACATTCAGTACTTC.

The CDR3 sequence: CASSWTGTSGIHEQYF. The CDR3 nucleotides read TGTGCCAGCAGCTGGACCGGGACTAGCGGGATTCACGAGCAGTACTTC. The chain carries TRBV5-4 and TRBJ2-7; TRBD2 aligns across 13 bases. The germline gives CDR1 SGHNT, CDR2 YYREEE (reference sequence). V trimming: 3 bases; J trimming: 5 bases; junction bases outside the gene matches: 8. The CDR3 length is 16 residues.

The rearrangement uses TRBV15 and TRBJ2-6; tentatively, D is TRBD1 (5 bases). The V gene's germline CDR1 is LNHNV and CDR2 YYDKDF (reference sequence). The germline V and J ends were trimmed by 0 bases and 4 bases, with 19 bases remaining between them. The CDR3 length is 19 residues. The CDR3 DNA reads TGTGCCACCAGCAGAGACGGGCAGGGAACCTTCTCCGGGGCCAACGTCCTGACTTTC. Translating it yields CATSRDGQGTFSGANVLTF.

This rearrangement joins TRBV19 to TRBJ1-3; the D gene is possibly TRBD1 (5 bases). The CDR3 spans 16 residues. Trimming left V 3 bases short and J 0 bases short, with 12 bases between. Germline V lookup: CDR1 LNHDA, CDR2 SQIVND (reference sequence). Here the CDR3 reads CASSIYRTGSGNTIYF. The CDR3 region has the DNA TGTGCCAGTAGTATTTACAGGACGGGCTCTGGAAACACCATATATTTT.